This entry lists 28 T cell receptor beta chains sequenced from one sample in a study of post-analysis software for immune sequencing data (dated by TCRdb to about 2015). Overall study outcomes, separate from this receptor: Patients showed significantly higher frequencies than controls for a handful of TRBV segments, among them TRBV5-6, TRBV5-1 and TRBV20-1.

These receptors' antigens are unknown. Library creation used PCR. Sequenced using an Illumina HiSeq 2500. To reduce PCR and sequencing biases, unique molecular identifiers were built into the TCR beta cDNA libraries. The public reads were quality trimmed at Q25 with fastp and then assembled into clones with MiXCR by TCRdb, keeping productive beta chains. Duplicate CDR3 protein sequences are folded into a single record with the most common DNA and genes. The sample table records over 700,000 distinct CDR3 sequences; roughly 30% of these occur just once. Around 0.55% of the sample belongs to the ten largest clones. The sample comprised blood. The receptor set was obtained from a girl under 18 with multiple sclerosis.

This clonotype showed up just once. The chain has TRBV25-1 and TRBJ2-2, with 8 nucleotides matching TRBD1. The V gene end was trimmed by 2 bases and the J gene end by 5 bases; junction bases not matched to a gene: 4. Looked up from germline, CDR1 is MGHDK and CDR2 is SYGVNS. CDR3 length: 15 amino acids. CDR3 loop: CASSERGQATGELFF. The CDR3 nucleotides read TGTGCCAGCAGTGAAAGGGGACAGGCTACCGGGGAGCTGTTTTTT. Full variable domain (outside the CDR3, taken from reference TRBV25-1 and TRBJ2-2): EADIYQTPRYLVIGTGKKITLECSQTMGHDKMYWYQQDPGMELHLIHYSYGVNSTEKGDLSSESTVSRIRTEHFPLTLESARPSHTSQYLCASSERGQATGELFFGEGSRLTVL.

This clonotype was seen ten or more times. This chain links TRBV20-1 with TRBJ2-3, with 9 positions matching TRBD2. J was trimmed by 4 bases and V by 4 bases; bases with no gene match: 3. CDR1 is DFQATT and CDR2 is SNEGSKA in the germline V gene (reference sequence). The CDR3 is made up of 13 amino acids. CDR3 sequence: CSATRLAADTQYF. The CDR3 DNA is TGCAGTGCTACGCGACTAGCGGCAGATACGCAGTATTTT.

V and J are TRBV7-9 and TRBJ1-1, with D maybe TRBD1 (6 bases). Trimming shortened V by 5 bases and J by 9 bases, and 22 bases separated the two germline ends. From germline, CDR1 is SEHNR and CDR2 FQNEAQ (reference sequence). The CDR3 contains 15 residues. CDR3 DNA sequence: TGTGCCAGCAGCAGACCCCAGGGGCCCGAGGGAAAAGCTTTCTTT. Translation: CASSRPQGPEGKAFF. Complete variable domain (other parts from reference TRBV7-9 and TRBJ1-1): DTGVSQNPRHKITKRGQNVTFRCDPISEHNRLYWYRQTLGQGPEFLTYFQNEAQLEKSRLLSDRFSAERPKGSFSTLEIQRTEQGDSAMYLCASSRPQGPEGKAFFGQGTRLTVV.

This clonotype was seen more than once but under ten times. The chain links TRBV10-3 to TRBJ2-1; TRBD1 aligns across 10 bases. The ends lost 6 bases at V and 3 bases at J; junction bases unmatched: 5. CDR1 and CDR2 (germline): ENHRY, SYGVKD. The CDR3 is made up of 15 amino acids. CDR3 bases: TGTGCCATCAGCGAAGGGGACAGGGGCTACAATGAGCAGTTCTTC. This codes for CAISEGDRGYNEQFF.

This clonotype has only a few counts. The gene calls are TRBV5-1 and TRBJ1-1; 7 bases fit TRBD1. V was pared by 0 bases and J by 4 bases, with 9 bases of the junction left unmatched. The CDR3 sequence is 16 residues long. Germline CDR1 and CDR2: SGHRS and YFSETQ. CDR3 residues: CASSLAAGGIATEAFF. The CDR3, as DNA: TGCGCCAGCAGCTTGGCCGCAGGGGGTATTGCCACTGAAGCTTTCTTT.

This clonotype was detected a few times. The chain combines TRBV7-9 with TRBJ1-6; weak D call: TRBD1 (6 bases). This CDR3 has 12 residues. From germline, CDR1 is SEHNR and CDR2 FQNEAQ (reference sequence). The V end was cut by 4 bases, the J end by 9 bases, with 7 bases between. CDR3 protein: CASSSQGSPLHF. CDR3 DNA: TGTGCCAGCAGCTCACAGGGTTCACCCCTCCACTTT.

The V call is TRBV7-9, the J call TRBJ2-3, with 8 bases that match TRBD1. Per the germline V gene, CDR1 is SEHNR and CDR2 is FQNEAQ (reference sequence). The V and J ends lost 0 bases and 0 bases, in that order; junction bases with no gene match: 5. CDR3 length: 17 residues. The CDR3 sequence is CASSLASGTGSTDTQYF. CDR3 in DNA: TGTGCCAGCAGCTTAGCGTCCGGGACAGGTAGCACAGATACGCAGTATTTT.

This clonotype was observed a handful of times. This sequence joins TRBV29-1 and TRBJ2-1, with 11 bases lining up with TRBD1. V was pared by 7 bases and J by 8 bases, with 16 bases of the junction left unmatched. CDR1 SQVTM and CDR2 ANQGSEA come from the germline V gene. The CDR3 consists of 16 residues. This CDR3 reads CSAEGATGQGVDEQFF. CDR3 in DNA: TGCAGCGCCGAGGGTGCGACGGGACAGGGGGTCGATGAGCAGTTCTTC.

This clonotype was seen a handful of times. The V and J genes are TRBV7-2 and TRBJ2-2; D uncertain. V was cut by 1 base and J by 1 base, with 4 bases left in between. This CDR3 has 14 amino acids. Germline-derived CDR1 and CDR2 are SGHTA and FQGNSA. The CDR3, as DNA: TGTGCCAGCAGCTTAGACTTGAACACCGGGGAGCTGTTTTTT. Residues: CASSLDLNTGELFF.

The rearrangement links TRBV27 to TRBJ1-1; the D is unclear. V was clipped by 2 bases and J by 3 bases, with 7 bases between them. Germline V CDR1 and CDR2: MNHEY, SMNVEV (reference sequence). CDR3 size: 13 residues. The CDR3 loop is CASSLNSHTEAFF. DNA for the CDR3: TGTGCCAGCAGTTTAAACAGCCACACTGAAGCTTTCTTT.

V is TRBV7-2 and J is TRBJ2-1; no reliable D call. V lost 5 bases, J lost 10 bases, and 18 bases lay in between. The CDR3 runs 14 residues. Germline V gene data show CDR1 as SGHTA and CDR2 as FQGNSA. CDR3 loop: CASSPPTGVHEQFF. The CDR3 DNA follows: TGTGCCAGCAGCCCCCCGACTGGAGTTCACGAGCAGTTCTTC.

This clonotype was seen only a few times. The chain is built from TRBV20-1 and TRBJ2-3; D not resolved. CDR1 and CDR2 (germline): DFQATT, SNEGSKA (reference sequence). Trimming pared 3 bases from V and 1 base from J, leaving 14 bases between. There are 15 residues in the CDR3. The CDR3 DNA follows: TGCAGTGCTAGCCCCCGAGTCCTCGGCACAGATACGCAGTATTTT. Translated: CSASPRVLGTDTQYF.

This clonotype has ten or more counts. The chain joins TRBV12-3 or TRBV12-4 to TRBJ2-5; D is uncertain. The CDR3 totals 13 residues. The V end lost 7 bases, the J end lost 2 bases, and 11 bases lay between the germline ends. CDR3 amino acids: CASNGAAQETQYF. The CDR3 DNA is TGTGCCAGCAACGGAGCTGCACAAGAGACCCAGTACTTC.

The rearrangement links TRBV4-3 to TRBJ1-4, with D unresolved. V lost 4 bases and J 12 bases, leaving 12 bases between the germline ends. This CDR3 comprises 12 residues. In germline, CDR1 is LGHNA, CDR2 YSLEER. CDR3 amino acids: CASSPLGGELFF. Here the CDR3 DNA reads TGCGCCAGCAGCCCCCTCGGTGGGGAACTGTTTTTT.

The chain combines TRBV6-2 or TRBV6-3 with TRBJ2-1; D is ambiguous. Between the trimmed V and J ends, which lost 8 bases and 9 bases, there was a span of 17 bases. The CDR3 sequence is 13 residues long. Germline V gives CDR1 MNHEY, CDR2 SVGEGT. The CDR3 loop reads CASCVKEVGEQFF. CDR3 DNA sequence: TGTGCCAGCTGTGTCAAAGAAGTAGGTGAGCAGTTCTTC.

J is TRBJ2-2 and V is TRBV4-1; TRBD2 agrees at 11 bases. The junction had 15 bases not matched to a gene; V was cut back by 4 bases and J by 2 bases. The CDR3 consists of 20 residues. Germline values: CDR1 MGHRA, CDR2 YSYEKL. DNA for the CDR3: TGCGCCAGCAGCCCTGCTAGCGGGGGGACCGGACTGCCTAACACCGGGGAGCTGTTTTTT. It codes for CASSPASGGTGLPNTGELFF.

This clonotype was observed a few times. The rearrangement uses TRBV6-1 and TRBJ2-1, with 7 nucleotides matching TRBD2. V was pared by 4 bases and J by 5 bases, with 11 bases of the junction left unmatched. From germline, CDR1 is MNHNS and CDR2 SASEGT. The CDR3 covers 16 residues. CDR3 loop: CASSGNGLAVNNEQFF. CDR3 nucleotide sequence: TGTGCCAGCAGTGGGAACGGTCTAGCGGTCAACAATGAGCAGTTCTTC.

This clonotype was seen a few times. V gene TRBV4-2 combines with J gene TRBJ2-3; D unresolved. Germline V CDR1 and CDR2: LGHNA, YNFKEQ. The CDR3 length is 17 residues. Trimming took 0 bases from V and 0 from J, leaving 13 bases between them. CDR3 loop: CASSQELVILSTDTQYF. CDR3 nucleotides: TGTGCCAGCAGCCAAGAGCTAGTCATACTTAGCACAGATACGCAGTATTTT.

Of note for this clonotype: A much larger clone sits a single nucleotide away, making a read error possible. The chain recombines TRBV7-8 with TRBJ1-4, with D perhaps matching TRBD1 (5 bases). Looked up from germline, CDR1 is SGHVS and CDR2 is FQNEAQ. Trimming left V 11 bases short and J 0 bases short, with 13 bases between. CDR3 length: 14 amino acids. The CDR3 region is CAGSTAATNEKLFF. CDR3 nucleotide sequence: TGTGCCGGCTCGACAGCTGCAACTAATGAAAAACTGTTTTTT.

The rearrangement links TRBV5-1 to TRBJ1-1; D unresolved. The CDR3 spans 15 residues. The germline V gene encodes CDR1 SGHRS and CDR2 YFSETQ. The V and J ends lost 1 base and 3 bases respectively, with 13 bases between them. The CDR3 here is CASSLSRYRDTEAFF. The CDR3 DNA follows: TGCGCCAGCAGCTTGTCGCGTTACCGGGACACTGAAGCTTTCTTT.

The chain employs TRBV7-2 and TRBJ2-3; D is undetermined. The V end lost 1 base, the J end lost 1 base, and 9 bases lay between the germline ends. Germline assignment: CDR1 SGHTA and CDR2 FQGNSA. CDR3 length: 15 residues. CDR3 in amino acids: CASSLGRPRTDTQYF. In DNA form, the CDR3 reads TGTGCCAGCAGCTTAGGACGGCCTCGCACAGATACGCAGTATTTT.

This chain links TRBV20-1 with TRBJ1-1; TRBD1 matches at 8 bases. The CDR3 is 12 residues long. The V gene end was trimmed by 2 bases and the J gene end by 5 bases; junction bases not matched to a gene: 1. Germline V lookup: CDR1 DFQATT, CDR2 SNEGSKA (reference sequence). The CDR3 reads CSARRTGTEAFF. In nucleotides, the CDR3 is TGCAGTGCTAGAAGGACAGGGACTGAAGCTTTCTTT.

The V gene is TRBV19, the J gene TRBJ1-5; D unclear. This CDR3 region has 15 residues. Germline CDR1 LNHDA, CDR2 SQIVND (reference sequence). Trimming removed 6 bases from V and 0 bases from J, with 12 bases in between. The CDR3 region has the DNA TGTGCCAGTAGCTGGTCGACTGCTAGCAATCAGCCCCAGCATTTT. Its protein is CASSWSTASNQPQHF.

The chain couples TRBV18 to TRBJ1-2; TRBD1 might be the D (5 bases). The germline V and J ends were trimmed by 3 bases and 0 bases, with 11 bases remaining between them. This CDR3 contains 15 residues. In germline, CDR1 is KGHSH, CDR2 LQKENI. The CDR3 nucleotides read TGTGCCAGCTCACCGCTCGACAGACCTAACTATGGCTACACCTTC. Translated: CASSPLDRPNYGYTF.

This chain joins TRBV20-1 and TRBJ2-1; 8 bases agree with TRBD2. The CDR3 sequence is 17 residues long. Per the germline V gene, CDR1 is DFQATT and CDR2 is SNEGSKA (reference sequence). Trimming took 3 bases from V and 8 from J; bases not matched to a gene: 18. The CDR3, as DNA: TGCAGTGCTAGGGTTTTAGGTTCGGGCGGGAGGTGCGATGAGCAGTTCTTC. Amino acids: CSARVLGSGGRCDEQFF.

The chain is built from TRBV28 and TRBJ2-5; D is perhaps TRBD2 (5 bases). The ends were cut back, 4 bases at V and 5 bases at J, with 17 bases in the middle. Germline V gives CDR1 MDHEN, CDR2 SYDVKM. The length of the CDR3 is 15 residues. The DNA for the CDR3 is TGTGCCAGCAGTTCCCTGGGCCCGGGCGGGGAGACCCAGTACTTC. This translates into CASSSLGPGGETQYF.

This clonotype occurred a few times. The chain has TRBV20-1 and TRBJ2-7, with D perhaps TRBD1 or TRBD2 (5 bases each). V was cut by 5 bases and J by 2 bases, with 16 bases left in between. Germline-derived CDR1 and CDR2 are DFQATT and SNEGSKA (reference sequence). The CDR3 totals 14 residues. The CDR3 DNA reads TGCAGTGCTCGGGACCGTGGAATTACCTACGAGCAGTACTTC. Translated: CSARDRGITYEQYF.

The chain combines TRBV7-9 with TRBJ2-1; possible D gene TRBD2, 6 bases. Looked up from germline, CDR1 is SEHNR and CDR2 is FQNEAQ (reference sequence). There are 17 residues in the CDR3. Trimming shortened V by 5 bases and J by 5 bases, and 22 bases separated the two germline ends. The DNA for the CDR3 is TGTGCCAGCAGCCCTCGTGCCGCGGGGTCTAGGAACAATGAGCAGTTCTTC. It yields the protein CASSPRAAGSRNNEQFF.